The source of this T cell receptor beta chain is a study of Graves' ophthalmopathy and Graves' hyperthyroidism. This clonotype was counted between two and nine times. Its specificity is not known. Amplification targeted the TCR beta CDR3 regions, with RNA transcripts as the source material. RT-PCR in the first round used HTBI primers; a second-round multiplex PCR followed. TCRdb re-analysed the multiplex PCR reads in MiXCR, keeping a single row per CDR3 protein. The sample lists hundreds of thousands of distinct CDR3 sequences; 20% to 25% were seen once. Notes on the study in general: Most expanded clonotypes from thyroid (those above 0.001 frequency) were also found in blood. Built on 13 signatures, a model told ophthalmopathy apart from stable hyperthyroidism with approximately 91% sensitivity and approximately 81% specificity.

The V gene lost 5 bases and the J gene lost 2 bases, with 13 bases spanning the gap. The CDR3 runs to 14 residues. CDR1 SEHNR and CDR2 FQNEAQ come from the germline V gene (reference sequence). Patients in the hyperthyroidism group, adults aged 18 to 65, were newly diagnosed, under 2 months' duration. This clonotype was sampled from a woman younger than 30 with stable Graves' hyperthyroidism. Some clones in this sample may be carry-over from other donors' samples. The chain is built from TRBV7-9 and TRBJ2-7; a weak D match, TRBD1 (6 bases). Sequenced material: peripheral blood. The CDR3 reads CASSPPGGPYEQYF. The CDR3 DNA reads as TGTGCCAGCAGCCCCCCTGGGGGCCCCTACGAGCAGTACTTC.